This T cell receptor beta chain was sequenced for a study of T cell responses to AZD1222 COVID-19 vaccine. Some clones are missing from TCRdb's copy, which holds only in-frame ones; the method was immunoSEQ multiplex PCR. The profile covers tens of thousands of clones, with around 80% appearing a single time and approximately 5% taken by the ten largest. This clone was counted a single time. This TCR was recovered from an adult in good health. Specimen: peripheral blood, collected on day 0 of AZD1222 vaccination.

Here the CDR3 DNA reads TGTGCCAGCAGCCTTGACAGACAGGGACAGCAGTACGTC. This gives the protein CASSLDRQGQQYV. The J gene is TRBJ2-7, the V gene TRBV14; 7 bases are a match to TRBD1. The CDR3 has 13 residues. Losses at the gene ends were 4 bases for V and 8 bases for J; bases not matched to a gene: 8. The germline V gene encodes CDR1 SGHDN and CDR2 FVKESK.